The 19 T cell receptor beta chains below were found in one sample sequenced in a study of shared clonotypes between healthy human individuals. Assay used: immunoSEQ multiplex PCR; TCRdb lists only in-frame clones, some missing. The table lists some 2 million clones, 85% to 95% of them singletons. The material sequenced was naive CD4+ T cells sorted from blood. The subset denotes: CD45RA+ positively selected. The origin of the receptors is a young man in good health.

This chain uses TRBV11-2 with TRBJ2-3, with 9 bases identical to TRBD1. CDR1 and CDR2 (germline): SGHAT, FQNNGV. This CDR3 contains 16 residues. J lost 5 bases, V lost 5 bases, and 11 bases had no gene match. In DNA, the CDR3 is TGTGCCAGCAGCCCGACCGGGACAGGGAGGGGAGATACGCAGTATTTT. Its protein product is CASSPTGTGRGDTQYF.

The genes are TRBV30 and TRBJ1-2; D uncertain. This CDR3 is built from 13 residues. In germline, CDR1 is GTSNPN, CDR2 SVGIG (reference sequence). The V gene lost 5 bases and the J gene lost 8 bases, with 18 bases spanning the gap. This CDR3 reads CAWGLWLVEGYTF. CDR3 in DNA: TGTGCCTGGGGGCTTTGGTTGGTTGAAGGCTACACCTTC.

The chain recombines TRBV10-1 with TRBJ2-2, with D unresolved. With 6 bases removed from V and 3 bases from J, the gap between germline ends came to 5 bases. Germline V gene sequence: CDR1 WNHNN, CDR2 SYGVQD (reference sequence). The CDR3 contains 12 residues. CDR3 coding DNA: TGCGCCAGCAGCCCGGACACCGGGGAGCTGTTTTTT. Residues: CASSPDTGELFF.

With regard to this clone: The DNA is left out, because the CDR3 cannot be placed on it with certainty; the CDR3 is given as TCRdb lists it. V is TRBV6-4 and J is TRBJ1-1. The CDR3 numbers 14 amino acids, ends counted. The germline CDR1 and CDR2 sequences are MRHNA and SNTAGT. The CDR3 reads CAIYHCIMNTEAFF.

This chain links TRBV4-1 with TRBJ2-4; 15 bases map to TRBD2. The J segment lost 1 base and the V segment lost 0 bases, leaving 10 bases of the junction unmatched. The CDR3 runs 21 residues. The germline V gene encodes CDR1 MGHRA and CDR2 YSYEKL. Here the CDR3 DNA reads TGCGCCAGCAGCCAAGACCTTGGACTAGCGGGAGGGCGTACGGCCAAAAACATTCAGTACTTC. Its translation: CASSQDLGLAGGRTAKNIQYF.

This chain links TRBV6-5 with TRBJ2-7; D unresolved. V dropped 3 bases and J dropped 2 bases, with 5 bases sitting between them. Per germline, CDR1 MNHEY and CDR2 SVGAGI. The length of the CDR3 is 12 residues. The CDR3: CASSYQPYEQYF. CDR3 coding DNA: TGTGCCAGCAGTTATCAGCCCTACGAGCAGTACTTC.

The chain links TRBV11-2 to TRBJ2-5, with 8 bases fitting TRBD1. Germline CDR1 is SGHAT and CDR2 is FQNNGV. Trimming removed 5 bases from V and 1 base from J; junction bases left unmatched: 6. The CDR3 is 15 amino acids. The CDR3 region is CASSPRDRSQETQYF. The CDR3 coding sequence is TGTGCCAGCAGCCCAAGGGACAGGTCCCAAGAGACCCAGTACTTC.

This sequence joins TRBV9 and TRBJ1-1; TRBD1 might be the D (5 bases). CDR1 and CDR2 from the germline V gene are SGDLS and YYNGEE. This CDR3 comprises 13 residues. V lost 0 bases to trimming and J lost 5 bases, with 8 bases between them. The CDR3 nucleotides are TGTGCCAGCAGCGTAGGGACAAAAACTGAAGCTTTCTTT. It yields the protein CASSVGTKTEAFF.

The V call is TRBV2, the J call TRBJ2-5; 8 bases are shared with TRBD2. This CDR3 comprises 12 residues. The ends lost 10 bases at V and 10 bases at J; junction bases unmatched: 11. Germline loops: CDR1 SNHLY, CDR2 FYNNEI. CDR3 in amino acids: CATTVAAGGQYF. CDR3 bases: TGTGCCACCACGGTTGCGGCGGGAGGCCAGTACTTC. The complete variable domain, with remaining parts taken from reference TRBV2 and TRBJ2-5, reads EPEVTQTPSHQVTQMGQEVILRCVPISNHLYFYWYRQILGQKVEFLVSFYNNEISEKSEIFDDQFSVERPDGSNFTLKIRSTKLEDSAMYFCATTVAAGGQYFGPGTRLLVL.

The CDR3 DNA reads as TGTGCCAGCAGCTACGAACTCATTACAGGGGACACTTTCTCCTACGAGCAGTACTTC. It codes for CASSYELITGDTFSYEQYF. The chain joins TRBV7-2 to TRBJ2-7; 7 nucleotides align to TRBD1. Germline V CDR1 and CDR2: SGHTA, FQGNSA. V lost 4 bases to trimming and J lost 0 bases; unmatched junction nucleotides: 18. The CDR3 length is 19 residues.

The DNA of the CDR3 is TGTGCCAGCAGCGTTTTGGGGGGGCCCACATGGGACGAGCAGTACTTC. As protein: CASSVLGGPTWDEQYF. The J gene is TRBJ2-7, the V gene TRBV9, with a possible D match to TRBD2 (7 bases). The CDR3 runs 16 residues. Trimming pared 2 bases from V and 5 bases from J, leaving 20 bases between. Per the germline V gene, CDR1 is SGDLS and CDR2 is YYNGEE. The variable domain in full, completed from reference TRBV9 and TRBJ2-7, reads DSGVTQTPKHLITATGQRVTLRCSPRSGDLSVYWYQQSLDQGLQFLIQYYNGEERAKGNILERFSAQQFPDLHSELNLSSLELGDSALYFCASSVLGGPTWDEQYFGPGTRLTVT.

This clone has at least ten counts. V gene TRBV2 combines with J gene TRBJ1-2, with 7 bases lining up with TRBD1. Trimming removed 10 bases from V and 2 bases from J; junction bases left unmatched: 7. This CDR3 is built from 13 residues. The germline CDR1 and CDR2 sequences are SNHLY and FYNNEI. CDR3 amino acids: CATQGQENYGYTF. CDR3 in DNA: TGTGCCACTCAAGGACAGGAAAACTATGGCTACACCTTC.

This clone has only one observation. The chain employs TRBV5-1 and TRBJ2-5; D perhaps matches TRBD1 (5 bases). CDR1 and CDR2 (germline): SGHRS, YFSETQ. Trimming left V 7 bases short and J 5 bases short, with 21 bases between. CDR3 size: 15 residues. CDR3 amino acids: CASSWEGQGWETQYF. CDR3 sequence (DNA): TGCGCCAGCTCCTGGGAAGGGCAGGGATGGGAGACCCAGTACTTC.

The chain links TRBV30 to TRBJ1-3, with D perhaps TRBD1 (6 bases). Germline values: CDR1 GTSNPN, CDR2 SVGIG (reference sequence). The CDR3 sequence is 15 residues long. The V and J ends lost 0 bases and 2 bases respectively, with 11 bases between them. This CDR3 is CAWSVLGGPGNTIYF. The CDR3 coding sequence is TGTGCCTGGAGTGTACTAGGGGGACCTGGAAACACCATATATTTT.

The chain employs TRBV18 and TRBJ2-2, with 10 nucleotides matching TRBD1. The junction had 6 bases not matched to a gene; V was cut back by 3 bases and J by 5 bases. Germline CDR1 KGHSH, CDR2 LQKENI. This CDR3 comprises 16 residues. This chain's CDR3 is CASSPWGQGRTGELFF. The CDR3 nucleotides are TGTGCCAGCTCACCTTGGGGACAGGGGAGAACCGGGGAGCTGTTTTTT.

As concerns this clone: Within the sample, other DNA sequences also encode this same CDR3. CDR3 sequence (DNA): TGTGCCAGCAGTTACTCCAGTCTCGAGCAGTACTTC. It specifies CASSYSSLEQYF. The chain joins TRBV6-6 to TRBJ2-7, with D unresolved. The ends were cut back, 0 bases at V and 6 bases at J, with 6 bases in the middle. Per germline, CDR1 MNHNY and CDR2 SVGAGI (reference sequence). This CDR3 contains 12 residues.

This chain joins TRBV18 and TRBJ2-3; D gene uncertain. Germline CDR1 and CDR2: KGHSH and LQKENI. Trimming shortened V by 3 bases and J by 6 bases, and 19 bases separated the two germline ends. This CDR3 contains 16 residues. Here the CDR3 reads CASSPIQTPLVDTQYF. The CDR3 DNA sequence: TGTGCCAGCTCACCCATTCAGACCCCTTTGGTGGATACGCAGTATTTT.

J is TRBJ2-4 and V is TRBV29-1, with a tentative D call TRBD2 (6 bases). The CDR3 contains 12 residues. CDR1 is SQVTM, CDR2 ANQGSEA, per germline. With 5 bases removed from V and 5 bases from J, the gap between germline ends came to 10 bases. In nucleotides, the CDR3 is TGCAGCGTTCTTTCGGGGGAAAACATTCAGTACTTC. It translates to CSVLSGENIQYF.

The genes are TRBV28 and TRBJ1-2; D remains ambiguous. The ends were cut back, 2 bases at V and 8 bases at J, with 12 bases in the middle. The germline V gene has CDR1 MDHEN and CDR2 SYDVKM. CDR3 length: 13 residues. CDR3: CASSLAHMGGYTF. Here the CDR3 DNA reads TGTGCCAGCAGTTTAGCCCACATGGGAGGCTACACCTTC.